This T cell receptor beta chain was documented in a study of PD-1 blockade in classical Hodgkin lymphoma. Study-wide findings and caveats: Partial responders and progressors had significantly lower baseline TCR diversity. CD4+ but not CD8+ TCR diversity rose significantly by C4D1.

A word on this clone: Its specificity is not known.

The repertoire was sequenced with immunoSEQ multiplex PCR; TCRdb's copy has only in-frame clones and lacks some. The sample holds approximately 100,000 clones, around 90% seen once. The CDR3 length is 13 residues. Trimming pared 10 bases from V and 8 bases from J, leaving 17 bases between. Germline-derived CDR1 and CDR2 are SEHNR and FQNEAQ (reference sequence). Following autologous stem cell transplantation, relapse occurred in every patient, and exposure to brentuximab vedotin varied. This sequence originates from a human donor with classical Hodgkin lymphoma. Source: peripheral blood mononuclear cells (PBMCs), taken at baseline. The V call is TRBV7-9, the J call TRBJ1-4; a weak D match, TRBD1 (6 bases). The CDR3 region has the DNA TGTGCCATCGAGACAGGAGATAACGAAAAACTGTTTTTT. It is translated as CAIETGDNEKLFF.